The rows below give T cell receptor beta chains drawn from one sample of a study of shared clonotypes between healthy human individuals. The protocol was immunoSEQ multiplex PCR, while the TCRdb copy is restricted to in-frame clones and leaves out a portion. The sample carries some 2 million clones, about 95% recorded once. The sample consisted of naive CD8+ T cells sorted from blood. All receptors derive from a man aged 18 to 35 in good health. Each CDR3 is given with its conserved first and last residue. The order of the fields is J gene, D gene, clone size, V gene, CDR3 DNA, CDR3 protein. The D gene is left open where the match is weak. The listing skips clone size in some rows; elsewhere it reads once, few, many or a size class.

TRBJ2-3	TRBD1	NA	TRBV6-5	TGTGCCAGCAGTTACGGACAGGGCACTAGCACAGATACGCAGTATTTT	CASSYGQGTSTDTQYF
TRBJ1-1	NA	NA	TRBV19	TGTGCCAGCCGGGGAACTACTGAAGCTTTCTTT	CASRGTTEAFF
TRBJ1-6	NA	NA	TRBV9	TGTGCCAGCAGCGTAGCTGGGGCTTCACCCCTCCACTTT	CASSVAGASPLHF
TRBJ2-7	NA	NA	TRBV4-3	TGCGCCAGCAGCCAAGATCCCCCACCGGGAGCCTACGAGCAGTACTTC	CASSQDPPPGAYEQYF
TRBJ2-1	TRBD1	NA	TRBV7-9	TGTGCCAGCAGCCCTCGGGCAGGGGGTTACAATGAGCAGTTCTTC	CASSPRAGGYNEQFF
TRBJ2-7	NA	few	TRBV5-1	TGCGCCAGCAGCTTGGATGGCACCTACGAGCAGTACTTC	CASSLDGTYEQYF
TRBJ1-3	TRBD1	NA	TRBV11-3	TGTGCCAGCAGCTTGGGCCGGGACAGCGGAAACACCATATATTTT	CASSLGRDSGNTIYF
TRBJ2-7	TRBD1	NA	TRBV19	TGTGCCAGTAGACCGACAGGGCCCTACGAGCAGTACTTC	CASRPTGPYEQYF
TRBJ2-7	NA	NA	TRBV9	TGTGCCAGCAGCGCCCTTAGTGGAGACCAGCAGTACTTC	CASSALSGDQQYF
TRBJ2-2	TRBD1	NA	TRBV28	TGTGCCATCTTGGACAGGGGGCAGGTCGGGGAGCTGTTTTTT	CAILDRGQVGELFF
TRBJ2-2	NA	NA	TRBV2	TGTGCCAGCGGCAACGTCGCGAACACCGGGGAGCTGTTTTTT	CASGNVANTGELFF
TRBJ2-7	TRBD2	NA	TRBV9	TGTGCCAGCAGCGTGGGGGGGTCCTCCTACGAGCAGTACTTC	CASSVGGSSYEQYF
TRBJ2-7	NA	NA	TRBV6-1	TGTGCCAGCAGTGAGCGGGGGCCCTACGAGCAGTACTTC	CASSERGPYEQYF
TRBJ1-3	TRBD1	NA	TRBV5-4	TGTGCCAGCAGCTTTCAGGGGGCGGACACCATATATTTT	CASSFQGADTIYF
TRBJ1-1	TRBD1	once	TRBV7-9	TGTGCCAGCAGTTCCGGGACAGGCTTTGAAGCTTTCTTT	CASSSGTGFEAFF
TRBJ2-3	NA	NA	TRBV25-1	TGTGCCAGCAGTGCTACTAGCTTCTTCACAGATACGCAGTATTTT	CASSATSFFTDTQYF
TRBJ2-5	NA	NA	TRBV4-1	TGCGCCAGCAGCCAAGATAGCGCGGAGGTGGAGACCCAGTACTTC	CASSQDSAEVETQYF
TRBJ2-3	TRBD2	NA	TRBV5-1	TGCGCCAGCAGCCCAGGACTAGCGGGGATTCCCCTAGATACGCAGTATTTT	CASSPGLAGIPLDTQYF
TRBJ1-1	NA	NA	TRBV27	TGTGCCAGCAGTTTATCGTCCAACGTAGGTGAAGCTTTCTTT	CASSLSSNVGEAFF
TRBJ2-1	NA	NA	TRBV11-3	TGTGCCAGCAGCGGGGGCGGGGAGCAGTTCTTC	CASSGGGEQFF
TRBJ2-1	TRBD2	once	TRBV18	TGTGCCAGCTCACCACTAGCGGGGAGCAGGGGTGAGCAGTTCTTC	CASSPLAGSRGEQFF
TRBJ2-7	NA	NA	TRBV10-2	TGCGCCAGCAGTGACAACGACTACTACGAGCAGTACTTC	CASSDNDYYEQYF
TRBJ1-2	NA	once	TRBV10-3	TGTGCCATCAATTCTGGGCAGGTCGCCCCTGGCTACACCTTC	CAINSGQVAPGYTF
TRBJ2-2	NA	NA	TRBV11-3	TGTGCCAGCAGCTTAGATCGGAGGGAATACGTCGGGGAGCTGTTTTTT	CASSLDRREYVGELFF
TRBJ2-7	NA	NA	TRBV19	TGTGCCAGTAGTCCCATTCACTCCTACGAGCAGTACTTC	CASSPIHSYEQYF
TRBJ2-7	NA	NA	TRBV23-1	TGCGCCAGCAGTCAATCGAGGCCCTTTTTCTACGAGCAGTACTTC	CASSQSRPFFYEQYF
TRBJ2-7	NA	NA	TRBV7-8	TGTGCCAGCAGCTCCGGTGGGGCCTCCTACGAGCAGTACTTC	CASSSGGASYEQYF
TRBJ2-7	NA	NA	TRBV4-1	TGCGCCAGCAGTCCTAAGGAGCTAGCCTCCTACGAGCAGTACTTC	CASSPKELASYEQYF
TRBJ2-1	NA	NA	TRBV27	TGTGCCAGCAGCCCGCTAGAGGGCTCCTACAATGAGCAGTTCTTC	CASSPLEGSYNEQFF
TRBJ2-7	NA	NA	TRBV18	TGTGCCAGCTCACCGGCAGGGGCGGGGGAGCAGTACTTC	CASSPAGAGEQYF
TRBJ1-2	NA	NA	TRBV27	TGTGCCAGCAGTGACACAGGCCTAGCTAACTATGGCTACACCTTC	CASSDTGLANYGYTF
TRBJ2-3	TRBD2	NA	TRBV19	TGTGCCAGTAGTTCTAGGACTAGCTCCAGGACAGATACGCAGTATTTT	CASSSRTSSRTDTQYF
TRBJ1-1	NA	NA	TRBV7-9	TGTGCCAGCAGCTCACCCCTGGGGGGACGCGGCACTGAAGCTTTCTTT	CASSSPLGGRGTEAFF
TRBJ2-3	TRBD1	NA	TRBV9	TGTGCCAGCAGCGCTGATCCACACAGGGGGCATGACACAGATACGCAGTATTTT	CASSADPHRGHDTDTQYF
TRBJ2-3	NA	NA	TRBV7-6	TGTGCCAGCAGCCCCGGTGCGGGGCATACGCAGTATTTT	CASSPGAGHTQYF
TRBJ1-5	TRBD1	NA	TRBV6-1	TGTGCCAGCACTCTCCCGGGACAGAGCAATCAGCCCCAGCATTTT	CASTLPGQSNQPQHF
TRBJ1-2	NA	NA	TRBV9	TGTGCCAGCAGCGTAGCTAGGGAGGGGTTAGGGTATGGCTACACCTTC	CASSVAREGLGYGYTF
TRBJ2-3	NA	NA	TRBV7-3	TGTGCCAGCAGCTTAAACTCGGATCTTCGGGGACGGGCAGATACGCAGTATTTT	CASSLNSDLRGRADTQYF
TRBJ2-7	TRBD2	NA	TRBV4-1	TGCGCCAGCAGCCAGAGCCGCGGGGGGCTATCCTACGAGCAGTACTTC	CASSQSRGGLSYEQYF
TRBJ2-3	NA	NA	TRBV7-8	TGTGCCAGCAGCTTTAGCGGCAGGGGAAGCACAGATACGCAGTATTTT	CASSFSGRGSTDTQYF
TRBJ2-5	TRBD2	NA	TRBV7-3	TGTGCCAGCAGCTTCCTAGCGGGGGGGCTGGAGACCCAGTACTTC	CASSFLAGGLETQYF
TRBJ1-5	NA	NA	TRBV2	TGTGCCAGCCAACTGGCAGGGGCATTGGATCAGCCCCAGCATTTT	CASQLAGALDQPQHF
TRBJ2-1	TRBD1	NA	TRBV10-3	TGTGCCATCGGCCGGGACAGAGAGAACAATGAGCAGTTCTTC	CAIGRDRENNEQFF
TRBJ2-7	TRBD1	NA	TRBV10-3	TGTGCCATCCAGGGAGGGACAGGGGTGTACGAGCAGTACTTC	CAIQGGTGVYEQYF
TRBJ2-5	NA	NA	TRBV2	TGTGCCAGCAGTGAAGCTAGGAGTTTCGAAGAGACCCAGTACTTC	CASSEARSFEETQYF
TRBJ2-7	NA	NA	TRBV5-1	TGCGCCAGCAGCTTCGGACACGAGCAGTACTTC	CASSFGHEQYF
TRBJ2-1	TRBD2	NA	TRBV30	TGTGCCTGGAGTTACGGAGCGGGGGGGCACAATGAGCAGTTCTTC	CAWSYGAGGHNEQFF
TRBJ2-1	TRBD1	NA	TRBV9	TGTGCCAGCAGAGCCGGGACAGGCGGTAGTGACCGGCAGTTCTTC	CASRAGTGGSDRQFF
TRBJ1-1	NA	NA	TRBV27	TGTGCCAGCAGTGGGCTTGGGGGGATGACTGAAGCTTTCTTT	CASSGLGGMTEAFF
TRBJ2-7	TRBD1	NA	TRBV27	TGTGCCAGCAGTTTAGGGGGACAGTTCTACGAGCAGTACTTC	CASSLGGQFYEQYF
TRBJ2-7	NA	NA	TRBV11-2	TGTGCCAGCAGCTTAGTTTCAGGGGCCAACTCCTACGAGCAGTACTTC	CASSLVSGANSYEQYF
TRBJ2-5	NA	once	TRBV30	TGTGCCTGGAGTGGTGAGGGAGACCAAGAGACCCAGTACTTC	CAWSGEGDQETQYF
TRBJ1-3	NA	NA	TRBV7-9	TGTGCCAGCAGCTTACCGCTGGATTCCTCTGGAAACACCATATATTTT	CASSLPLDSSGNTIYF
TRBJ1-2	NA	NA	TRBV2	TGTGCCAGCGATGGAAGACAGACTACTAACTATGGCTACACCTTC	CASDGRQTTNYGYTF
TRBJ2-7	NA	NA	TRBV5-6	TGTGCCAGCAGCTTGGATAACCCCCTCTACGAGCAGTACTTC	CASSLDNPLYEQYF